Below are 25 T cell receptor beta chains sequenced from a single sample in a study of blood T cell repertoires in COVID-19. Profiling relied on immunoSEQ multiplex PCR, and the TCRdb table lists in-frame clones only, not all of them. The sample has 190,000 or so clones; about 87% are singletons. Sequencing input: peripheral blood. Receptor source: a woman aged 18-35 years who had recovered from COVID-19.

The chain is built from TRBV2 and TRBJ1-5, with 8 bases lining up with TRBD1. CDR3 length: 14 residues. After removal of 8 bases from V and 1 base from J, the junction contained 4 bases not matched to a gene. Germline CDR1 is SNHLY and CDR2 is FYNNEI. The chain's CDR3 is CASSRTGSNQPQHF. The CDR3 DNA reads TGTGCCAGCTCAAGGACAGGGAGCAATCAGCCCCAGCATTTT.

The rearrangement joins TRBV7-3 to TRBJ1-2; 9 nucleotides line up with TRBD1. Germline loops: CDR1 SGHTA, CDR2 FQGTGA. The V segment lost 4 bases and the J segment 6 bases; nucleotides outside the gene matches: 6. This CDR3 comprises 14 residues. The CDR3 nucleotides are TGTGCCAGCAGCTCTCTGGGACAGGGCCATGGCTACACCTTC. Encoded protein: CASSSLGQGHGYTF.

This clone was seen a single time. This CDR3 reads CAFNHRPSGNTIYF. CDR3 nucleotides: TGTGCCTTTAACCACAGGCCCTCTGGAAACACCATATATTTT. The rearrangement uses TRBV30 and TRBJ1-3, with D possibly matching TRBD1 (5 bases). Germline V gene sequence: CDR1 GTSNPN, CDR2 SVGIG (reference sequence). Trimming stripped 7 bases from V and 0 bases from J, with 13 bases between. There are 14 residues in the CDR3.

In nucleotides, the CDR3 is TGTGCCTGGAGTGTGACAGTCGGACAGCCCCAGCATTTT. This encodes CAWSVTVGQPQHF. The chain is built from TRBV30 and TRBJ1-5; possibly TRBD1 for D (5 bases). The germline V and J ends were trimmed by 0 bases and 7 bases, with 10 bases remaining between them. Germline CDR1 GTSNPN, CDR2 SVGIG (reference sequence). The CDR3 runs 13 residues. Filled out from reference TRBV30 and TRBJ1-5, the complete variable domain reads SQTIHQWPATLVQPVGSPLSLECTVEGTSNPNLYWYRQAAGRGLQLLFYSVGIGQISSEVPQNLSASRPQDRQFILSSKKLLLSDSGFYLCAWSVTVGQPQHFGDGTRLSIL.

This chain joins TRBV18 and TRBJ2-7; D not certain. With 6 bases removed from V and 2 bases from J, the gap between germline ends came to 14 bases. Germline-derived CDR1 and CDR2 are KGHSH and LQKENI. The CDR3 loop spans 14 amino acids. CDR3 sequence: CASSTSGSTYEQYF. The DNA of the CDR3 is TGTGCCAGCTCTACCTCCGGGTCAACCTACGAGCAGTACTTC. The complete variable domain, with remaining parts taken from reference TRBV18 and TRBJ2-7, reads NAGVMQNPRHLVRRRGQEARLRCSPMKGHSHVYWYRQLPEEGLKFMVYLQKENIIDESGMPKERFSAEFPKEGPSILRIQQVVRGDSAAYFCASSTSGSTYEQYFGPGTRLTVT.

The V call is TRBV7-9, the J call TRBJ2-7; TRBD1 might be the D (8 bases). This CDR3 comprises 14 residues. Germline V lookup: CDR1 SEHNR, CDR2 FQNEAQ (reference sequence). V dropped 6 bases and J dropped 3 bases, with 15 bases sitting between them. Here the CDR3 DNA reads TGTGCCAGCAGTCGGACAGGGAGGGTCTACGAGCAGTACGTC. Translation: CASSRTGRVYEQYV.

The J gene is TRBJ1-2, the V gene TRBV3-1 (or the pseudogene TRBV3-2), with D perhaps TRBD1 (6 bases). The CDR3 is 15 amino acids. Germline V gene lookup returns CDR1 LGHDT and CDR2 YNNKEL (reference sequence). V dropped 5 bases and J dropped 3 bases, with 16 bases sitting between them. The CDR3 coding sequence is TGTGCCAGCAGCGATTATACAGGGCGCCACTATGGCTACACCTTC. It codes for CASSDYTGRHYGYTF.

Written as DNA, the CDR3 is TGTGCCAGCAGCTTCGGCGGCACTGAAGCTTTCTTT. Amino acid sequence: CASSFGGTEAFF. V and J are TRBV11-3 and TRBJ1-1; D ambiguous. V lost 3 bases to trimming and J lost 4 bases, with 6 bases between them. The germline V gene encodes CDR1 SGHNT and CDR2 YENEEA. The CDR3 contains 12 residues.

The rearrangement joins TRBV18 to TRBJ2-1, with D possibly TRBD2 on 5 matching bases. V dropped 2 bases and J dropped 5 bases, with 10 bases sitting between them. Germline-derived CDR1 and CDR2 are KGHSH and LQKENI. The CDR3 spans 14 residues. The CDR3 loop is CASSPIRGNNEQFF. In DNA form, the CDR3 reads TGTGCCAGCTCACCAATCCGGGGAAACAATGAGCAGTTCTTC.

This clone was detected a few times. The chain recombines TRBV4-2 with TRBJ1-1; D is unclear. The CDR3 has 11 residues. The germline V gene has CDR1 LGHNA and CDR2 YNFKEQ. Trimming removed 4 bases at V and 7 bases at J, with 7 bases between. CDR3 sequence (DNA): TGTGCCAGCAGCCCCGGACTTGAAGCTTTCTTT. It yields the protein CASSPGLEAFF.

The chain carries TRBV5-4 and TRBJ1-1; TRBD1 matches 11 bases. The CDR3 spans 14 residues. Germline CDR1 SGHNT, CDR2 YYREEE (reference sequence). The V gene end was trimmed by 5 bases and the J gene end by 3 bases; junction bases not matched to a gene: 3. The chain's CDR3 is CASRWTGGDTEAFF. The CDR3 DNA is TGTGCCAGCAGGTGGACAGGGGGCGACACTGAAGCTTTCTTT.

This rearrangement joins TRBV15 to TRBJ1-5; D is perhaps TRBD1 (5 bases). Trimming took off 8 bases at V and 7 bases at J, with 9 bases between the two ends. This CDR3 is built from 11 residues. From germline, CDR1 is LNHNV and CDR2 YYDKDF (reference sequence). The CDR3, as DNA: TGTGCCACCGGGAGGGGACAGCCCCAGCATTTT. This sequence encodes CATGRGQPQHF. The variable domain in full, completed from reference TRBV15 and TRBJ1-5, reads DAMVIQNPRYQVTQFGKPVTLSCSQTLNHNVMYWYQQKSSQAPKLLFHYYDKDFNNEADTPDNFQSRRPNTSFCFLDIRSPGLGDTAMYLCATGRGQPQHFGDGTRLSIL.

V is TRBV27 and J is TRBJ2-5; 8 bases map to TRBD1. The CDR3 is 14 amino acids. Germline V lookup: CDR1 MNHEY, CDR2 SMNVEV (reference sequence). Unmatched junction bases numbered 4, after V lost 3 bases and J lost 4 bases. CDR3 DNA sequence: TGTGCCAGCAGTTTCAGGGGGCGAACAGAGACCCAGTACTTC. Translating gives CASSFRGRTETQYF.

Here the CDR3 DNA reads TGTGCCAGTAGTCCTTACACAGATACGCAGTATTTT. This sequence encodes CASSPYTDTQYF. The chain combines TRBV19 with TRBJ2-3; D unresolved. The V and J ends lost 5 bases and 2 bases respectively, with 5 bases between them. This CDR3 has 12 amino acids. Germline loops: CDR1 LNHDA, CDR2 SQIVND (reference sequence).

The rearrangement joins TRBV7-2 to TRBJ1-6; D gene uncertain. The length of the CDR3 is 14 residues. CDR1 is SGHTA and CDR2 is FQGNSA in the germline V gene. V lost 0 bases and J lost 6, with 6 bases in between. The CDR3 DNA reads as TGTGCCAGCAGCTTAGCCCCCGTTAATTCACCCCTCCACTTT. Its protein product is CASSLAPVNSPLHF.

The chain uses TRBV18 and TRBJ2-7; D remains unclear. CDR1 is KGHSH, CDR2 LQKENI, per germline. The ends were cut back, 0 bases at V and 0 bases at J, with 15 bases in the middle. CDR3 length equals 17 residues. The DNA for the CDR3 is TGTGCCAGCTCACCACCCTCAGCAGGCTTCAGCTCCTACGAGCAGTACTTC. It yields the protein CASSPPSAGFSSYEQYF.

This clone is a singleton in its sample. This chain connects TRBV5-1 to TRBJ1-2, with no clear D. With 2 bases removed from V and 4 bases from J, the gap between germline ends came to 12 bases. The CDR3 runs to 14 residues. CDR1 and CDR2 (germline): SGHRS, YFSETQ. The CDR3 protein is CASSLFDTSYGYTF. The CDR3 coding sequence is TGCGCCAGCAGCTTATTTGACACCTCCTATGGCTACACCTTC.

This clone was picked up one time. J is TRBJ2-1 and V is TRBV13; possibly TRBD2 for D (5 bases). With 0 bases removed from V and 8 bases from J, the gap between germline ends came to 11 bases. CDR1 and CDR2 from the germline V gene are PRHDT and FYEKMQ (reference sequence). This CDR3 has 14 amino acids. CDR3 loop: CASSLGEASHEQFF. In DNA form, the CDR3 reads TGTGCCAGCAGCTTAGGGGAGGCATCGCATGAGCAGTTCTTC.

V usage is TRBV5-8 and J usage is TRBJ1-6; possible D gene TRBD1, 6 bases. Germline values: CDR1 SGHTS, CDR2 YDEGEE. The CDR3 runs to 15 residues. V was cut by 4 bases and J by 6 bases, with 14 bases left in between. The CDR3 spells CASSLRQETNSPLHF. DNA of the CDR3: TGTGCCAGCAGCCTCCGACAGGAGACTAATTCACCCCTCCACTTT.

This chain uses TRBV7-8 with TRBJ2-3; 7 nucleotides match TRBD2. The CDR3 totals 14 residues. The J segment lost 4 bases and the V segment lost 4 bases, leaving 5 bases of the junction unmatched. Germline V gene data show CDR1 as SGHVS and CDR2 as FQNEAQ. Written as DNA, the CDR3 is TGTGCCAGCAGCTCTCCACGGGGGGCAGATACGCAGTATTTT. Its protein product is CASSSPRGADTQYF. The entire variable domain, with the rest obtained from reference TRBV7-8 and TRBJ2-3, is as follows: GAGVSQSPRYKVAKRGQDVALRCDPISGHVSLFWYQQALGQGPEFLTYFQNEAQLDKSGLPSDRFFAERPEGSVSTLKIQRTQQEDSAVYLCASSSPRGADTQYFGPGTRLTVL.

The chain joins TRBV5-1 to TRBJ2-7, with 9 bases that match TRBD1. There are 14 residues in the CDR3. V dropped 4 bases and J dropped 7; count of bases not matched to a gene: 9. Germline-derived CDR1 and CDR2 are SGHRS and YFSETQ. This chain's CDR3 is CASSTGTGRGEQYF. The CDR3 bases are TGCGCCAGCAGCACCGGGACAGGGAGGGGGGAGCAGTACTTC.

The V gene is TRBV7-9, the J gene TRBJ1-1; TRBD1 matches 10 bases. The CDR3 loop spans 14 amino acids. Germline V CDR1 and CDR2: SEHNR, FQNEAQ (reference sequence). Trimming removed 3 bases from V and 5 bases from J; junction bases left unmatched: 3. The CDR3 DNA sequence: TGTGCCAGCAGCTTCGACAGGGGGCGGACTGAAGCTTTCTTT. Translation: CASSFDRGRTEAFF.

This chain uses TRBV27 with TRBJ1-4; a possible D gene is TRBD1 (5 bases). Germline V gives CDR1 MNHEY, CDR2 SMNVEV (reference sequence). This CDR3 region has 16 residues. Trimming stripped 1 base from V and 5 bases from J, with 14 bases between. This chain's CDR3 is CASSLFTGTGNEKLFF. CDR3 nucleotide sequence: TGTGCCAGCAGTTTATTCACCGGGACTGGGAATGAAAAACTGTTTTTT.

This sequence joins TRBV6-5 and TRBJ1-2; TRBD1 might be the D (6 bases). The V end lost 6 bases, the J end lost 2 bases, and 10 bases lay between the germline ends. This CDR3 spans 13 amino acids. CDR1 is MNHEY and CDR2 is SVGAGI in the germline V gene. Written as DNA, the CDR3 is TGTGCCAGCAGGCGGACAGTCAACTATGGCTACACCTTC. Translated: CASRRTVNYGYTF.

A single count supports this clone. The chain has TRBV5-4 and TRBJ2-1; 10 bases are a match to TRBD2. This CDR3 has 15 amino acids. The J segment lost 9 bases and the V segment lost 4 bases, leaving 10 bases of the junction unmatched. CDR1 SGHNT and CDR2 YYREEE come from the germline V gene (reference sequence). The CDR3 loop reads CASSGDLAGVVEQFF. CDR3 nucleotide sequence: TGTGCCAGCAGCGGGGATCTAGCGGGAGTTGTTGAGCAGTTCTTC.